Below are 21 T cell receptor beta chains sequenced from a single sample in a study of shared clonotypes between healthy human individuals. Clones were sequenced by immunoSEQ multiplex PCR, and TCRdb holds only the in-frame ones, with some missing. Here the sample spans hundreds of thousands of clones, around 96% being singletons. Only CD45RO-negative cells positively selected for CCR7 counted as naive CD8 cells, so terminally differentiated effector memory CD45RA+ cells were excluded. Sequenced sample: naive CD8+ T cells sorted from blood. All receptors derive from a woman aged 30 to 39 in good health.

The chain joins TRBV4-1 to TRBJ2-1; D is undetermined. V lost 2 bases and J lost 8, with 16 bases in between. The CDR3 sequence is 15 residues long. CDR1 and CDR2 from the germline V gene are MGHRA and YSYEKL. CDR3 sequence: CASSQQRAASDEQFF. CDR3 in DNA: TGCGCCAGCAGCCAACAACGGGCTGCCTCGGATGAGCAGTTCTTC.

A note on this clone: This same CDR3 is encoded by further DNA sequences in the sample. This rearrangement joins TRBV28 to TRBJ2-7, with D uncertain. V shed 5 bases and J shed 4 bases, with 3 bases lying between them. The CDR3 consists of 10 residues. Germline V gene sequence: CDR1 MDHEN, CDR2 SYDVKM. The CDR3 DNA follows: TGTGCCAGCAGTCAGTACGAGCAGTACTTC. Translated, it gives CASSQYEQYF.

The chain recombines TRBV15 with TRBJ2-1; D not certain. The V and J ends lost 5 bases and 3 bases respectively, with 11 bases between them. The CDR3 extends over 14 amino acids. The germline V gene encodes CDR1 LNHNV and CDR2 YYDKDF (reference sequence). The CDR3: CATSLDSNYNEQFF. The CDR3 nucleotides are TGTGCCACCAGCCTCGACTCTAACTACAATGAGCAGTTCTTC.

The V call is TRBV29-1, the J call TRBJ2-2; no reliable D call. The CDR3 has 12 amino acids. The V and J ends lost 6 bases and 7 bases respectively, with 12 bases between them. Germline assignment: CDR1 SQVTM and CDR2 ANQGSEA. The CDR3 reads CSVGPNRGELFF. As DNA, the CDR3 is TGCAGCGTCGGACCGAACCGCGGGGAGCTGTTTTTT.

The J gene is TRBJ2-1, the V gene TRBV7-3, with D possibly called TRBD1 or TRBD2 (5 bases each). The V gene's germline CDR1 is SGHTA and CDR2 FQGTGA. This CDR3 region has 16 residues. V was trimmed by 4 bases and J by 10 bases, leaving 23 bases between them. DNA for the CDR3: TGTGCCAGCAGCTCCGGGACCCCTAGATTAACCGCGGAGCAGTTCTTC. Translated, it gives CASSSGTPRLTAEQFF.

V and J are TRBV6-1 and TRBJ2-2; no reliable D call. The CDR3 totals 14 residues. V shed 3 bases and J shed 3 bases, with 8 bases lying between them. Germline CDR1 and CDR2: MNHNS and SASEGT. The DNA for the CDR3 is TGTGCCAGCAGTGAGTCACAGTACACCGGGGAGCTGTTTTTT. This translates into CASSESQYTGELFF.

The J gene is TRBJ2-7, the V gene TRBV7-9; D gene ambiguous. Germline-derived CDR1 and CDR2 are SEHNR and FQNEAQ (reference sequence). Trimming stripped 6 bases from V and 6 bases from J, with 9 bases between. This CDR3 contains 11 residues. In DNA, the CDR3 is TGTGCCAGCAGTGAAAGAAGCGAGCAGTACTTC. Encoded protein: CASSERSEQYF.

In DNA form, the CDR3 reads TGTGCCAGCAGTCCCACCAACGGACGGGAGATCTACGAGCAGTACTTC. Translated, it gives CASSPTNGREIYEQYF. The gene calls are TRBV28 and TRBJ2-7; D perhaps matches TRBD2 (6 bases). Germline V gene lookup returns CDR1 MDHEN and CDR2 SYDVKM. The CDR3 is 16 residues long. V was pared by 5 bases and J by 3 bases, with 20 bases between.

V is TRBV5-1 and J is TRBJ2-1; the match to TRBD2 covers 11 bases. The CDR3 is 15 amino acids. Germline CDR1 and CDR2: SGHRS and YFSETQ. The junction had 3 bases not matched to a gene; V was cut back by 3 bases and J by 4 bases. CDR3 in amino acids: CASSYTSGGYNEQFF. The CDR3 coding sequence is TGCGCCAGCAGCTATACTAGCGGGGGATACAATGAGCAGTTCTTC.

This sequence joins TRBV5-6 and TRBJ2-1; 11 nucleotides line up with TRBD2. This CDR3 has 15 residues. Germline lookup yields CDR1 SGHDT and CDR2 YYEEEE. After removal of 4 bases from V and 13 bases from J, the junction contained 13 bases not matched to a gene. In DNA form, the CDR3 reads TGTGCCAGCAGCGCCCCGGGACTAGCGGAGACGGAACAGTTCTTC. Its translation is CASSAPGLAETEQFF.

The chain joins TRBV4-1 to TRBJ2-2, with 7 bases lining up with TRBD2. Per the germline V gene, CDR1 is MGHRA and CDR2 is YSYEKL. Trimming removed 1 base from V and 9 bases from J; junction bases left unmatched: 8. The CDR3 is 15 residues long. CDR3 sequence: CASSQGTSKFRELFF. The CDR3 DNA reads TGCGCCAGCAGCCAAGGGACTAGTAAATTCCGGGAGCTGTTTTTT.

V is TRBV7-8 and J is TRBJ2-1; the D is unclear. Trimming stripped 5 bases from V and 9 bases from J, with 14 bases between. CDR3 length equals 13 residues. The germline CDR1 and CDR2 sequences are SGHVS and FQNEAQ. For the CDR3, the DNA is TGTGCCAGCAGCCCTATTAGTTTAAGTGAGCAGTTCTTC. Translated, it gives CASSPISLSEQFF.

The CDR3 here is CASSSRIAGRSTDTQYF. As DNA, the CDR3 is TGTGCCAGTAGTTCCCGTATAGCGGGACGGAGCACAGATACGCAGTATTTT. The chain links TRBV19 to TRBJ2-3; 8 positions agree with TRBD2. This CDR3 is built from 17 residues. V shed 5 bases, J shed 0 bases, and the junction held 10 bases outside the gene matches. Germline CDR1 is LNHDA and CDR2 is SQIVND (reference sequence).

V gene TRBV7-9 combines with J gene TRBJ2-1, with 14 positions matching TRBD2. This CDR3 region has 19 residues. Germline lookup yields CDR1 SEHNR and CDR2 FQNEAQ (reference sequence). V shed 4 bases and J 7 bases; nucleotides not matched to a gene: 15. The CDR3 DNA reads TGTGCCAGCAGCTCAACCGGGACTAGCGGGAGAATAAGTGGGAATGAGCAGTTCTTC. This translates into CASSSTGTSGRISGNEQFF.

In its sample, this clone was seen once. The rearrangement uses TRBV6-1 and TRBJ1-2; D gene ambiguous. Germline V gene lookup returns CDR1 MNHNS and CDR2 SASEGT. V was pared by 2 bases and J by 4 bases, with 5 bases between. The CDR3 is 12 amino acids. Written as DNA, the CDR3 is TGTGCCAGCAGTGAAATGGGCTATGGCTACACCTTC. As protein: CASSEMGYGYTF.

The chain combines TRBV7-2 with TRBJ2-2, with D hard to call. Trimming removed 1 base at V and 8 bases at J, with 5 bases between. The CDR3 extends over 12 amino acids. CDR1 and CDR2 from the germline V gene are SGHTA and FQGNSA. CDR3 region: CASSLVRGELFF. The CDR3 nucleotides are TGTGCCAGCAGCTTAGTTCGGGGGGAGCTGTTTTTT.

The chain employs TRBV28 and TRBJ1-2; D unresolved. Looked up from germline, CDR1 is MDHEN and CDR2 is SYDVKM. V shed 5 bases and J shed 8 bases, with 12 bases lying between them. This CDR3 has 12 residues. The CDR3 loop is CASSIPPGGYTF. CDR3 nucleotides: TGTGCCAGCAGTATCCCTCCCGGGGGCTACACCTTC.

The chain joins TRBV30 to TRBJ1-1; 9 nucleotides match TRBD1. The CDR3 loop spans 14 amino acids. Germline V gene sequence: CDR1 GTSNPN, CDR2 SVGIG (reference sequence). The ends lost 5 bases at V and 4 bases at J; junction bases unmatched: 8. CDR3 DNA: TGTGCCTGGGACTCCGGGACAGGGATCACTGAAGCTTTCTTT. Amino acid sequence: CAWDSGTGITEAFF.

This clone was picked up one time. The V and J genes are TRBV13 and TRBJ2-1, with 7 bases fitting TRBD2. The CDR3 covers 16 residues. The J segment lost 5 bases and the V segment lost 2 bases, leaving 9 bases of the junction unmatched. Germline V gene data show CDR1 as PRHDT and CDR2 as FYEKMQ (reference sequence). CDR3 nucleotide sequence: TGTGCCAGCAGCTTATCCGGGAGGACACCCGACAATGAGCAGTTCTTC. Its translation: CASSLSGRTPDNEQFF.

The J gene is TRBJ2-1, the V gene TRBV5-1; 7 nucleotides match TRBD1. Unmatched junction bases numbered 7, after V lost 5 bases and J lost 5 bases. The germline V gene encodes CDR1 SGHRS and CDR2 YFSETQ. CDR3 length: 14 amino acids. The CDR3 loop reads CASRSRDRNNEQFF. The DNA for the CDR3 is TGCGCCAGCAGATCCCGGGACAGAAACAATGAGCAGTTCTTC. Together with reference TRBV5-1 and TRBJ2-1, the CDR3 gives the full variable domain: KAGVTQTPRYLIKTRGQQVTLSCSPISGHRSVSWYQQTPGQGLQFLFEYFSETQRNKGNFPGRFSGRQFSNSRSEMNVSTLELGDSALYLCASRSRDRNNEQFFGPGTRLTVL.

The V call is TRBV19, the J call TRBJ1-1, with a weak D call TRBD1 (6 bases). The CDR3 is 13 amino acids. Trimming pared 3 bases from V and 11 bases from J, leaving 16 bases between. Germline V CDR1 and CDR2: LNHDA, SQIVND (reference sequence). In nucleotides, the CDR3 is TGTGCCAGTAGTATGGGGACACCCCGCGGCGCTTTCTTT. It codes for CASSMGTPRGAFF.